The 11 T cell receptor beta chains presented below share a single source sample, sequenced in a study of T cells after yellow fever vaccination. MiXCR was run by TCRdb on the 5' RACE reads, yielding one entry per CDR3 protein. The sample includes over 250,000 distinct CDR3 sequences, roughly 4.8% seen only once; the top ten take around 3.5%. The sample was CD4+ T cells sorted from PBMCs, taken on the day of the yellow fever booster vaccination. Receptors originate from a man aged 18 to 29 who received the YFV17D yellow fever vaccine.

This clonotype appeared many times. V and J are TRBV28 and TRBJ2-1; 7 bases fit TRBD2. Per germline, CDR1 MDHEN and CDR2 SYDVKM. With V trimmed by 6 bases and J by 10 bases, 15 bases remained unmatched. This CDR3 comprises 15 residues. The CDR3 loop reads CASREGGAGFREQFF. CDR3 nucleotide sequence: TGTGCCAGCAGGGAAGGAGGAGCGGGGTTTCGGGAGCAGTTCTTC.

The chain carries TRBV18 and TRBJ2-1, with 7 bases fitting TRBD1. Germline trimming cut 6 bases from V and 9 bases from J; bases unmatched to any gene: 11. From germline, CDR1 is KGHSH and CDR2 LQKENI. This CDR3 has 14 residues. The CDR3 spells CASSFTGVDGEQFF. In nucleotides, the CDR3 is TGTGCCAGCTCGTTCACAGGGGTGGATGGTGAGCAGTTCTTC.

This clonotype has a count of ten or more. This rearrangement joins TRBV10-3 to TRBJ1-2; D not certain. V shed 4 bases and J shed 6 bases, with 6 bases lying between them. Germline V CDR1 and CDR2: ENHRY, SYGVKD. The CDR3 contains 11 residues. CDR3 coding DNA: TGTGCCATCAGTGCGGCTGATGGCTACACCTTC. This codes for CAISAADGYTF.

The J gene is TRBJ2-5, the V gene TRBV18; 8 bases line up with TRBD1. After removal of 3 bases from V and 1 base from J, the junction contained 4 bases not matched to a gene. Per germline, CDR1 KGHSH and CDR2 LQKENI. CDR3 length equals 15 residues. In nucleotides, the CDR3 is TGTGCCAGCTCACCTATGCAGGGGGCCCAAGAGACCCAGTACTTC. This encodes CASSPMQGAQETQYF.

This clonotype was seen a handful of times. This CDR3 is CASSVTRGPYEQYF. CDR3 in DNA: TGTGCCAGCAGCGTCACCAGGGGGCCCTACGAGCAGTACTTC. The genes are TRBV7-2 and TRBJ2-7; TRBD1 matches at 8 bases. The CDR3 runs 14 residues. J lost 2 bases, V lost 5 bases, and 5 bases had no gene match. Per germline, CDR1 SGHTA and CDR2 FQGNSA.

This clonotype was picked up many times. The J gene is TRBJ1-6, the V gene TRBV7-9, with a tentative D call TRBD1 (6 bases). Trimming stripped 5 bases from V and 13 bases from J, with 15 bases between. The germline V gene encodes CDR1 SEHNR and CDR2 FQNEAQ (reference sequence). CDR3 length: 13 residues. CDR3 sequence (DNA): TGTGCCAGCAGCGCAGGGGAGCGTGTGCCCCTCCACTTT. Translating gives CASSAGERVPLHF.

This chain uses TRBV7-8 with TRBJ2-5, with TRBD1 as a possible D gene (6 bases). V lost 5 bases to trimming and J lost 2 bases, with 18 bases between them. Looked up from germline, CDR1 is SGHVS and CDR2 is FQNEAQ. The CDR3 extends over 16 amino acids. The CDR3, as DNA: TGTGCCAGCAGCCCAGGGACAAGTGGCACACAAGAGACCCAGTACTTC. Protein product: CASSPGTSGTQETQYF.

V and J are TRBV7-9 and TRBJ1-1, with TRBD1 matching over 10 bases. This CDR3 is built from 13 residues. Germline V CDR1 and CDR2: SEHNR, FQNEAQ (reference sequence). The junction had 3 bases not matched to a gene; V was cut back by 4 bases and J by 7 bases. For the CDR3, the DNA is TGTGCCAGCAGCTCCGGGACAGGGGTTGAAGCTTTCTTT. Its translation: CASSSGTGVEAFF.

This clonotype was recorded many times. The chain joins TRBV5-1 to TRBJ2-2; a possible D gene is TRBD1 (5 bases). There are 17 residues in the CDR3. Trimming left V 2 bases short and J 1 base short, with 15 bases between. The germline CDR1 and CDR2 sequences are SGHRS and YFSETQ. The CDR3 coding sequence is TGCGCCAGCAGCTTAACCCCTTCAGGGATGAACACCGGGGAGCTGTTTTTT. This gives the protein CASSLTPSGMNTGELFF.

In its sample, this clonotype was seen many times. The chain carries TRBV5-1 and TRBJ2-2, with TRBD1 as a possible D gene (6 bases). The CDR3 spans 15 residues. Germline V lookup: CDR1 SGHRS, CDR2 YFSETQ. Between the trimmed V and J ends, which lost 0 bases and 4 bases, there was a span of 10 bases. Written as DNA, the CDR3 is TGCGCCAGCAGCTTGGCTTGGACAGCCACCGGGGAGCTGTTTTTT. Protein: CASSLAWTATGELFF.

V is TRBV21-1 and J is TRBJ1-6; the D call of TRBD1 is as the table states it, not checked on the DNA. TRBV21-1 is described as a pseudogene. CDR3 length: 14 residues. The CDR3 DNA is TGTGCCAGCTCCCGGTTCCTATCGAATTCACCCCTCCACTTT. It codes for CASSRFLSNSPLHF.